This T cell receptor beta chain was identified in a study of T cells in localized non-small cell lung cancer. Study-wide results and caveats: Uninvolved adjacent lung showed the highest T cell clonality, exceeding tumor. A median of around 60 clones ranked among the top 100 in tumor appeared in adjacent lung. A single tumor region was sequenced, leaving heterogeneity possible. Longer overall survival associated with higher blood T cell density; shorter survival with higher adjacent-lung clonality.

Profiling relied on immunoSEQ multiplex PCR, and the TCRdb table lists in-frame clones only, not all of them. The sample has about 11,000 clones, roughly 90% seen once. A word on this clone: Its antigen is not identified.

Germline assignment: CDR1 SGHTS and CDR2 YDEGEE. J lost 5 bases, V lost 6 bases, and 11 bases had no gene match. The CDR3 contains 15 residues. The V call is TRBV5-8, the J call TRBJ2-5, with 9 bases matching TRBD1. The clonotype comes from a male donor at least 60 years old with stage III lung adenocarcinoma. The starting material was peripheral blood, obtained before any cancer treatment. CDR3 DNA sequence: TGTGCCAGCAACCTACAGGGGGCGCGAGGGGAGACCCAGTACTTC. Its translation: CASNLQGARGETQYF. The whole variable domain, filled in from reference TRBV5-8 and TRBJ2-5, reads EAGVTQSPTHLIKTRGQQATLRCSPISGHTSVYWYQQALGLGLQFLLWYDEGEERNRGNFPPRFSGRQFPNYSSELNVNALELEDSALYLCASNLQGARGETQYFGPGTRLLVL.